What follows are 30 T cell receptor beta chains derived from one specimen sequenced in a study of T cells in narcolepsy (dated by TCRdb to between 2018 and 2020). Receptor libraries were prepared by the immunoSEQ multiplex PCR assay. The clones in this table, taken by TCRdb from immuneACCESS, are in-frame only. Not every clone is retained; where verified, under half of the shortfall comes from an unresolved V gene, and the cause of the rest is unknown. This sample has tens of thousands of clones in its table, and under 85% of those were observed once. The ten most abundant clones make up around 1.6% of the sample. Sequenced input: memory (CD45RA-) CD4+ T cells from blood. The cell subset or site label, as the study defines it: memory T cells sorted ex vivo from peripheral blood. These receptors were taken from a human donor in good health.

This chain links TRBV28 with TRBJ1-4; D perhaps matches TRBD1 (6 bases). The CDR3 covers 14 residues. Germline V gene data show CDR1 as MDHEN and CDR2 as SYDVKM. The V and J ends lost 8 bases and 4 bases respectively, with 14 bases between them. CDR3 nucleotide sequence: TGTGCCAGCGGACCAGGGGCCCTTAATGAAAAACTGTTTTTT. As protein: CASGPGALNEKLFF.

The rearrangement links TRBV30 to TRBJ2-5, with D possibly TRBD2 on 5 matching bases. Per the germline V gene, CDR1 is GTSNPN and CDR2 is SVGIG (reference sequence). The CDR3 has 12 amino acids. Trimming removed 1 base from V and 5 bases from J, with 8 bases in between. The CDR3 DNA is TGTGCCTGGAGTGCCCGAGGGGAGACCCAGTACTTC. Its protein is CAWSARGETQYF.

This chain joins TRBV28 and TRBJ1-1; D not certain. This CDR3 has 13 residues. Germline CDR1 and CDR2: MDHEN and SYDVKM. The V end was cut by 5 bases, the J end by 5 bases, with 12 bases between. The CDR3 nucleotides are TGTGCCAGCAGTCCCGCCCCTGGGACTGAAGCTTTCTTT. This gives the protein CASSPAPGTEAFF.

The J gene is TRBJ2-3, the V gene TRBV7-2; tentatively, D is TRBD2 (7 bases). The CDR3 totals 14 residues. Germline V CDR1 and CDR2: SGHTA, FQGNSA. The germline V and J ends were trimmed by 5 bases and 4 bases, with 13 bases remaining between them. The DNA of the CDR3 is TGTGCCAGCAGCACACGGGGGGCCCCAGATACGCAGTATTTT. Translated, it gives CASSTRGAPDTQYF.

The chain employs TRBV28 and TRBJ2-5, with D perhaps matching TRBD1 (6 bases). The CDR3 extends over 15 amino acids. The germline V and J ends were trimmed by 6 bases and 5 bases, with 19 bases remaining between them. Germline assignment: CDR1 MDHEN and CDR2 SYDVKM. CDR3 sequence: CASSIARGGIETQYF. As DNA, the CDR3 is TGTGCCAGCAGCATCGCCAGGGGCGGAATCGAGACCCAGTACTTC.

The chain recombines TRBV19 with TRBJ2-3, with D possibly being TRBD1 or TRBD2 (5 bases each). The V end lost 1 base, the J end lost 6 bases, and 11 bases lay between the germline ends. Germline values: CDR1 LNHDA, CDR2 SQIVND (reference sequence). The CDR3 consists of 14 residues. The CDR3 sequence: CASSIATGTDTQYF. The CDR3 DNA reads TGTGCCAGTAGTATAGCAACGGGGACGGATACGCAGTATTTT.

The chain carries TRBV15 and TRBJ2-2; D perhaps matches TRBD2 (6 bases). The CDR3 contains 17 residues. V shed 0 bases and J shed 4 bases, with 15 bases lying between them. Germline V gives CDR1 LNHNV, CDR2 YYDKDF (reference sequence). The CDR3 bases are TGTGCCACCAGCAGAGATCTCCGAGCGGGTAGCACCGGGGAGCTGTTTTTT. Translated, it gives CATSRDLRAGSTGELFF.

The V call is TRBV4-3, the J call TRBJ2-1; a weak D match, TRBD2 (6 bases). The V end lost 0 bases, the J end lost 7 bases, and 19 bases lay between the germline ends. Germline values: CDR1 LGHNA, CDR2 YSLEER. The CDR3 is 17 residues long. The CDR3 loop reads CASSQDTSPSEENEQFF. The CDR3 coding sequence is TGCGCCAGCAGCCAAGATACCTCCCCTAGCGAAGAAAATGAGCAGTTCTTC.

This chain links TRBV6-1 with TRBJ1-5; D not certain. The CDR3 is 12 residues long. Trimming took 6 bases from V and 7 from J, leaving 10 bases between them. Per germline, CDR1 MNHNS and CDR2 SASEGT. Here the CDR3 DNA reads TGTGCCAGCAGGAGTTCGTTACAGCCCCAGCATTTT. This encodes CASRSSLQPQHF.

V usage is TRBV2 and J usage is TRBJ2-1; 7 nucleotides align to TRBD2. Trimming at V came to 7 bases and at J to 5 bases, leaving 8 bases not matched to a gene. Germline V gives CDR1 SNHLY, CDR2 FYNNEI. There are 14 residues in the CDR3. The CDR3 coding sequence is TGTGCCAGCACTAAATCCGGGACTAACAATGAGCAGTTCTTC. This gives the protein CASTKSGTNNEQFF.

The chain employs TRBV19 and TRBJ2-7; unclear D gene. CDR1 is LNHDA, CDR2 SQIVND, per germline (reference sequence). V was shortened by 4 bases and J by 1 base, with 11 bases between the two germline ends. This CDR3 spans 14 amino acids. The CDR3 DNA sequence: TGTGCCAGTAGTAACAGAGAAAATTCCTACGAGCAGTACTTC. It yields the protein CASSNRENSYEQYF.

The rearrangement uses TRBV7-2 and TRBJ1-5, with a weak D call TRBD1 (5 bases). CDR3 length: 14 amino acids. From germline, CDR1 is SGHTA and CDR2 FQGNSA. V dropped 1 base and J dropped 7 bases, with 11 bases sitting between them. The CDR3 is CASSLGGVGQPQHF. As DNA, the CDR3 is TGTGCCAGCAGCTTAGGGGGGGTCGGGCAGCCCCAGCATTTT.

This sequence joins TRBV5-8 and TRBJ1-1; D perhaps matches TRBD1 (6 bases). CDR1 is SGHTS, CDR2 YDEGEE, per germline. The V and J ends lost 2 bases and 7 bases respectively, with 18 bases between them. The CDR3 runs to 15 residues. The CDR3 coding sequence is TGTGCCAGCAGCTTATCGTACAGGGACACCGTTGAAGCTTTCTTT. Protein product: CASSLSYRDTVEAFF.

Of note for this clone: An end of the junction does not agree with germline; a read error may underlie this. This rearrangement joins TRBV5-4 to TRBJ1-2, with unresolved D. CDR1 SGHNT and CDR2 YYREEE come from the germline V gene (reference sequence). The CDR3 has 15 amino acids. The CDR3 coding sequence is TGCGCCAGCAGCCAAACATTAAGGGATCCCAGGGGCTACACCTTC. Its protein is CASSQTLRDPRGYTF.

Here the CDR3 reads CASSPAGQNNQPQHF. The CDR3 coding sequence is TGCGCCAGCAGCCCCGCCGGGCAGAACAATCAGCCCCAGCATTTT. This rearrangement joins TRBV5-1 to TRBJ1-5; D remains ambiguous. V dropped 4 bases and J dropped 3 bases, with 14 bases sitting between them. Looked up from germline, CDR1 is SGHRS and CDR2 is YFSETQ. This CDR3 spans 15 amino acids.

The chain combines TRBV7-2 with TRBJ2-3, with 7 bases identical to TRBD1. The J segment lost 2 bases and the V segment lost 5 bases, leaving 7 bases of the junction unmatched. This CDR3 comprises 15 residues. CDR1 and CDR2 from the germline V gene are SGHTA and FQGNSA. The chain's CDR3 is CASSTLGQSTDTQYF. DNA for the CDR3: TGTGCCAGCAGCACTCTGGGACAGTCCACAGATACGCAGTATTTT.

The CDR3 sequence is CAWSVRGLGGQPQHF. CDR3 DNA: TGTGCCTGGAGTGTACGTGGCTTAGGTGGCCAGCCCCAGCATTTT. The V call is TRBV30, the J call TRBJ1-5; D not certain. The germline V gene has CDR1 GTSNPN and CDR2 SVGIG (reference sequence). The CDR3 loop spans 15 amino acids. V was cut by 0 bases and J by 7 bases, with 16 bases left in between.

There are a few counts of this clone. J is TRBJ1-2 and V is TRBV5-1; D unresolved. The CDR3 consists of 12 residues. Germline-derived CDR1 and CDR2 are SGHRS and YFSETQ. Trimming took 0 bases from V and 5 from J, leaving 5 bases between them. CDR3 region: CASSLENYGYTF. The CDR3 DNA reads TGCGCCAGCAGCTTGGAGAATTATGGCTACACCTTC.

This clone was detected only once. This chain connects TRBV2 to TRBJ2-5, with TRBD2 matching over 9 bases. Germline V CDR1 and CDR2: SNHLY, FYNNEI. J gave up 1 base and V 8 bases, and 5 bases lay outside the gene matches. The CDR3 sequence is 14 residues long. The CDR3 DNA reads TGTGCCAGCGGGGGGACTAGCCGCCAAGAGACCCAGTACTTC. Translation gives CASGGTSRQETQYF.

V usage is TRBV30 and J usage is TRBJ1-2; D remains ambiguous. The CDR3 contains 14 residues. V was shortened by 0 bases and J by 7 bases, with 15 bases between the two germline ends. Germline V gene lookup returns CDR1 GTSNPN and CDR2 SVGIG (reference sequence). In DNA form, the CDR3 reads TGTGCCTGGAGTGTTGGGAGGGAAAGAGGTGGCTACACCTTC. Translated: CAWSVGRERGGYTF. Full variable domain (rest looked up from reference TRBV30 and TRBJ1-2): SQTIHQWPATLVQPVGSPLSLECTVEGTSNPNLYWYRQAAGRGLQLLFYSVGIGQISSEVPQNLSASRPQDRQFILSSKKLLLSDSGFYLCAWSVGRERGGYTFGSGTRLTVV.

The chain joins TRBV7-9 to TRBJ2-1; weak D call: TRBD1 (6 bases). The CDR3 runs 18 residues. The V gene's germline CDR1 is SEHNR and CDR2 FQNEAQ (reference sequence). Between the trimmed V and J ends, which lost 3 bases and 0 bases, there was a span of 18 bases. The CDR3: CASSLRSTGLSSYNEQFF. The DNA of the CDR3 is TGTGCCAGCAGCTTGAGGTCGACAGGATTAAGCTCCTACAATGAGCAGTTCTTC.

The chain couples TRBV30 to TRBJ2-5; 10 positions match TRBD2. Germline V gives CDR1 GTSNPN, CDR2 SVGIG (reference sequence). CDR3 length: 17 amino acids. After removal of 0 bases from V and 1 base from J, the junction contained 8 bases not matched to a gene. CDR3 sequence: CAWSVGGAGGPQETQYF. The CDR3 nucleotides are TGTGCCTGGAGTGTAGGTGGAGCGGGAGGGCCCCAAGAGACCCAGTACTTC.

This clone was counted a few times. In DNA, the CDR3 is TGTGCCAGTAGTCCCCGGACCACGCAAGCTTTCTTT. As protein: CASSPRTTQAFF. The rearrangement uses TRBV19 and TRBJ1-1; D not certain. Germline V lookup: CDR1 LNHDA, CDR2 SQIVND (reference sequence). The CDR3 sequence is 12 residues long. V gave up 5 bases and J gave up 9 bases, with 13 bases separating them.

V gene TRBV6-5 combines with J gene TRBJ2-3; D is unresolved. V lost 1 base and J 5 bases, leaving 16 bases between the germline ends. The CDR3 totals 16 residues. Germline lookup yields CDR1 MNHEY and CDR2 SVGAGI. Here the CDR3 reads CASSYFPPPGQDTQYF. CDR3 bases: TGTGCCAGCAGTTACTTCCCACCTCCGGGCCAAGATACGCAGTATTTT.

The chain uses TRBV2 and TRBJ1-5; 8 nucleotides agree with TRBD1. The trim removed 6 bases at V and 3 bases at J, leaving 7 bases unmatched. In germline, CDR1 is SNHLY, CDR2 FYNNEI. The CDR3 spans 15 residues. CDR3 DNA: TGTGCCAGCAGAGAGCAGGGACAGGACAATCAGCCCCAGCATTTT. It translates to CASREQGQDNQPQHF.

The chain is built from TRBV11-2 and TRBJ1-5; no clear D. Trimming took 1 base from V and 5 from J, leaving 6 bases between them. The CDR3 is made up of 13 amino acids. CDR1 and CDR2 (germline): SGHAT, FQNNGV. The chain's CDR3 is CASSLVDDQPQHF. The CDR3 nucleotides read TGTGCCAGCAGCTTAGTGGACGATCAGCCCCAGCATTTT.

The gene calls are TRBV21-1 and TRBJ2-5; TRBD2, the table's D call, was not compared with the DNA. TRBV21-1 is a pseudogene segment. This CDR3 comprises 14 residues. The CDR3 loop is CASSKVRVQETQYF. The CDR3, as DNA: TGTGCCAGCAGCAAAGTTCGGGTTCAAGAGACCCAGTACTTC.

This chain connects TRBV6-5 to TRBJ1-1; possible D gene TRBD1, 6 bases. Per the germline V gene, CDR1 is MNHEY and CDR2 is SVGAGI. V was trimmed by 6 bases and J by 8 bases, leaving 13 bases between them. This CDR3 region has 12 residues. The CDR3 nucleotides read TGTGCCAGCAGAGCCGGGGGGGCCGAAGCTTTCTTT. This gives the protein CASRAGGAEAFF.

The chain employs TRBV9 and TRBJ1-1; D gene unclear. V was cut by 0 bases and J by 0 bases, with 3 bases left in between. Germline V gives CDR1 SGDLS, CDR2 YYNGEE. CDR3 length: 13 amino acids. The CDR3, as DNA: TGTGCCAGCAGCGTAGAATTGAACACTGAAGCTTTCTTT. This encodes CASSVELNTEAFF.

J is TRBJ2-7 and V is TRBV4-2; perhaps TRBD2 as D (6 bases). This CDR3 has 16 amino acids. Germline assignment: CDR1 LGHNA and CDR2 YNFKEQ. Trimming left V 2 bases short and J 5 bases short, with 19 bases between. CDR3 residues: CASSQPGGVLGHEQYF. CDR3 bases: TGTGCCAGCAGCCAACCCGGGGGAGTCCTCGGCCACGAGCAGTACTTC.